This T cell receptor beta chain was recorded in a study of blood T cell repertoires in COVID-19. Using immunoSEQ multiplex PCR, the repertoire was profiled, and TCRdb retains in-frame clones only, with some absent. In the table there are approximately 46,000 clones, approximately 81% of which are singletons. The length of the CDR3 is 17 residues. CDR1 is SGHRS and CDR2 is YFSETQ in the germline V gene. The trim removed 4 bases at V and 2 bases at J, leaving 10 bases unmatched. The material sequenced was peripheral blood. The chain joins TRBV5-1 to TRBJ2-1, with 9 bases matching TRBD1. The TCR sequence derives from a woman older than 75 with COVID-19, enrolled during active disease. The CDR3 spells CASSNTQGAFTYNEQFF. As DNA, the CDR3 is TGCGCCAGCAGCAACACACAGGGGGCGTTTACCTACAATGAGCAGTTCTTC.